This paragraph reports one TCR beta chain. The CDR3 contains 15 residues. The V gene's germline CDR1 is MNHEY and CDR2 SMNVEV (reference sequence). V was shortened by 4 bases and J by 1 base, with 11 bases between the two germline ends. The data originate from a study of blood T cell repertoires in COVID-19. About the research overall: PBMCs, B-cell-depleted T cells, or T cells provided the cDNA or gDNA that made up the material.

Profiling relied on immunoSEQ multiplex PCR, and the TCRdb table lists in-frame clones only, not all of them. Here the sample spans roughly 300,000 clones, approximately 84% being singletons. The chain joins TRBV27 to TRBJ2-1; possibly TRBD1 for D (6 bases). Sequenced material: PBMCs or T cells enriched from blood (not recorded which). This sequence was found in a woman in her 30s who had recovered from COVID-19. The CDR3 bases are TGTGCCAGCAGTTACTCAGGGGCGTCCTACAATGAGCAGTTCTTC. It encodes CASSYSGASYNEQFF.